The 25 T cell receptor beta chains below all came from one sample that was sequenced in a study of blood T cells in healthy people across ages (dated by TCRdb to between 2014 and 2017). Receptor amplification or capture employed 5' RACE. Sequencing relied on an Illumina HiSeq 2500. The second PCR ran for roughly 7 to 11 cycles and used a J-beta primer mix along with a sample-barcoded 5' primer. TCRdb reran the public reads through fastp at Q25 and MiXCR, keeping productive beta chains. Here each entry gathers all rows of one CDR3 protein and keeps the most common genes and DNA. This sample holds about 730,000 distinct CDR3 sequences; roughly 47% were observed only once. Together, the top ten hold 20% to 25% of the sample. The specimen was blood. These receptors all stem from a woman aged 55-75 years in good health.

The V call is TRBV5-1, the J call TRBJ2-7, with D unclear. This CDR3 spans 15 amino acids. CDR1 SGHRS and CDR2 YFSETQ come from the germline V gene. V was cut by 1 base and J by 0 bases, with 11 bases left in between. CDR3 region: CASSLISRASYEQYF. Here the CDR3 DNA reads TGCGCCAGCAGCTTGATTAGCAGAGCCTCCTACGAGCAGTACTTC.

The rearrangement joins TRBV20-1 to TRBJ2-7, with D possibly matching TRBD1 (7 bases). The V and J ends lost 4 bases and 1 base respectively, with 17 bases between them. Per germline, CDR1 DFQATT and CDR2 SNEGSKA (reference sequence). The CDR3 is made up of 15 amino acids. The CDR3 nucleotides are TGCAGTGCTATACGCGGGGACAGACCGTCCTACGAGCAGTACTTC. It is translated as CSAIRGDRPSYEQYF.

This chain joins TRBV14 and TRBJ2-3, with D uncertain. The CDR3 consists of 15 residues. The V gene lost 0 bases and the J gene lost 5 bases, with 12 bases spanning the gap. The germline CDR1 and CDR2 sequences are SGHDN and FVKESK. The CDR3 DNA follows: TGTGCCAGCAGCCAAGATGGGGTCCCTAGAGATACGCAGTATTTT. Its translation: CASSQDGVPRDTQYF.

As regards this clonotype: This may stem from a read error, because a much larger clone lies one nucleotide away. The chain combines TRBV24-1 with TRBJ2-1, with 8 positions matching TRBD1. In germline, CDR1 is KGHDR, CDR2 SFDVKD. The CDR3 runs 16 residues. CDR3 coding DNA: TGTGCCACCAGTGATTTTGTGGGACAGGCGTTGAATGGGCAGTTCTTC. Protein: CATSDFVGQALNGQFF.

The V call is TRBV2, the J call TRBJ2-7; possibly TRBD2 for D (6 bases). This CDR3 has 14 amino acids. Germline CDR1 SNHLY, CDR2 FYNNEI. V lost 7 bases and J lost 2, with 15 bases in between. CDR3 sequence (DNA): TGTGCCAGCATGACGGACTATGGAACCTACGAGCAGTACTTC. This translates into CASMTDYGTYEQYF.

This clonotype was seen at least ten times. This sequence joins TRBV7-2 and TRBJ1-2, with D unresolved. V lost 0 bases and J lost 0, with 8 bases in between. There are 15 residues in the CDR3. CDR1 and CDR2 (germline): SGHTA, FQGNSA. This chain's CDR3 is CASSLAAGSNYGYTF. The DNA of the CDR3 is TGTGCCAGCAGCTTAGCGGCAGGTTCTAACTATGGCTACACCTTC.

As to this clonotype: A read error may account for a junction end that differs from germline. The rearrangement links TRBV4-2 to TRBJ1-2, with D maybe TRBD1 (5 bases). Germline CDR1 LGHNA, CDR2 YNFKEQ. The CDR3 is 13 amino acids. The CDR3 sequence: CASSQDGGDGHTF. CDR3 coding DNA: TGTGCCAGCAGCCAAGATGGGGGGGATGGCCACACCTTC.

This clonotype was detected a few times. The chain joins TRBV20-1 to TRBJ2-3, with a tentative D call TRBD2 (6 bases). Trimming cost V 6 bases and J 8 bases, with 15 bases left between them. The CDR3 covers 12 residues. Germline CDR1 reads DFQATT; CDR2 reads SNEGSKA (reference sequence). CDR3 sequence reads: CSARPWGGTQYF. The CDR3 nucleotides read TGCAGTGCAAGACCGTGGGGAGGTACGCAGTATTTT.

Details on this clonotype: One end of the junction is discordant with germline, which a read error may explain. The rearrangement uses TRBV6-2 or TRBV6-3 and TRBJ2-1, with D uncertain. The CDR3 spans 16 residues. CDR1 and CDR2 (germline): MNHEY, SVGEGT. CDR3 protein: CASSYGRVSSYTEQFF. The CDR3 DNA is TGTGCCAGCAGTTACGGACGAGTCAGCTCCTACACTGAGCAGTTCTTC.

This clonotype has just a few counts. CDR3 sequence (DNA): TGTGCCAGCAGTTTAAGGACAAGGGACGAGCAGTACTTC. This gives the protein CASSLRTRDEQYF. J is TRBJ2-5 and V is TRBV12-3 or TRBV12-4; a possible D gene is TRBD1 (5 bases). The end of the DNA is better explained by TRBJ2-7, so the J call may be wrong. This CDR3 has 13 residues.

The chain combines TRBV2 with TRBJ2-5; 7 bases are shared with TRBD1. Per the germline V gene, CDR1 is SNHLY and CDR2 is FYNNEI. Trimming cost V 7 bases and J 2 bases; bases outside gene matches: 10. This CDR3 is 15 amino acids long. DNA for the CDR3: TGTGCCAGCAATGGGTTACAGGGGACACAAGAGACCCAGTACTTC. Its protein is CASNGLQGTQETQYF.

This chain connects TRBV20-1 to TRBJ2-7; 8 bases match TRBD2. The CDR3 consists of 13 residues. J gave up 1 base and V 3 bases, and 2 bases lay outside the gene matches. From germline, CDR1 is DFQATT and CDR2 SNEGSKA (reference sequence). The CDR3 region is CSASGGVSYEQYF. The CDR3 region has the DNA TGCAGTGCTAGCGGGGGGGTGTCCTACGAGCAGTACTTC.

This clonotype was counted only a few times. This chain connects TRBV4-1 to TRBJ2-7; 7 bases map to TRBD1. The CDR3 extends over 15 amino acids. V gave up 3 bases and J gave up 0 bases; unmatched junction bases: 5. Germline V lookup: CDR1 MGHRA, CDR2 YSYEKL. CDR3 sequence: CASSHAGQASYEQYF. DNA of the CDR3: TGCGCCAGCAGCCACGCCGGACAGGCCTCCTACGAGCAGTACTTC.

This clonotype was seen a handful of times. The chain uses TRBV30 and TRBJ2-5, with 14 bases aligning to TRBD2. The V gene's germline CDR1 is GTSNPN and CDR2 SVGIG (reference sequence). This CDR3 comprises 15 residues. V was clipped by 3 bases and J by 5 bases; unmatched bases: 5. CDR3 sequence (DNA): TGTGCCTGGAGCAAGACTAGCGGGGGGGCGGAGACCCAGTACTTC. Its translation: CAWSKTSGGAETQYF.

There are a few counts of this clonotype. The J gene is TRBJ2-3, the V gene TRBV27; 12 bases match TRBD2. J lost 9 bases, V lost 2 bases, and 9 bases had no gene match. Per germline, CDR1 MNHEY and CDR2 SMNVEV (reference sequence). This CDR3 is 16 amino acids long. CDR3 in amino acids: CASSLTGLAGTMTQYF. In DNA, the CDR3 is TGTGCCAGCAGTTTAACGGGACTAGCGGGTACCATGACGCAGTATTTT.

This clonotype has just a few counts. The chain combines TRBV6-6 with TRBJ1-5; 8 nucleotides align to TRBD1. Per germline, CDR1 MNHNY and CDR2 SVGAGI (reference sequence). The CDR3 spans 13 residues. With 7 bases clipped from V and 5 bases from J, the junction kept 4 bases outside the gene matches. CDR3 loop: CASKAQGDQPQHF. CDR3 bases: TGTGCCAGCAAAGCACAGGGGGATCAGCCCCAGCATTTT.

The V call is TRBV20-1, the J call TRBJ2-3; 8 nucleotides agree with TRBD2. CDR1 and CDR2 (germline): DFQATT, SNEGSKA (reference sequence). V dropped 7 bases and J dropped 6; count of bases not matched to a gene: 6. The CDR3 loop spans 12 amino acids. The CDR3: CSVRTSRDTQYF. CDR3 nucleotides: TGCAGTGTCCGGACTAGCAGGGATACGCAGTATTTT.

CDR3 protein: CASSELPGTGTEAFF. Written as DNA, the CDR3 is TGTGCCAGCAGTGAATTACCAGGGACGGGCACTGAAGCTTTCTTT. The chain employs TRBV25-1 and TRBJ1-1; possible D gene TRBD1, 5 bases. V was trimmed by 1 base and J by 4 bases, leaving 13 bases between them. The V gene's germline CDR1 is MGHDK and CDR2 SYGVNS. The CDR3 length is 15 residues.

This clonotype was seen at least ten times. The V call is TRBV7-2, the J call TRBJ1-5; the D is unclear. The germline V gene encodes CDR1 SGHTA and CDR2 FQGNSA. V lost 1 base, J lost 1 base, and 8 bases lay in between. CDR3 length: 15 amino acids. The CDR3 region is CASSLDGNSNQPQHF. CDR3 DNA sequence: TGTGCCAGCAGCTTAGACGGTAACAGCAATCAGCCCCAGCATTTT.

This clonotype was seen ten or more times. The V call is TRBV5-6, the J call TRBJ2-5; 10 nucleotides align to TRBD2. The CDR3 totals 15 residues. The V and J ends lost 3 bases and 6 bases, in that order; junction bases with no gene match: 8. Germline loops: CDR1 SGHDT, CDR2 YYEEEE. The CDR3 sequence: CASSSIAGGRKTQYF. CDR3 nucleotides: TGTGCCAGCAGCTCGATAGCGGGAGGCAGAAAGACCCAGTACTTC.

The J gene is TRBJ1-1, the V gene TRBV28; D gene unclear. The CDR3 has 15 residues. The V gene lost 6 bases and the J gene lost 6 bases, with 20 bases spanning the gap. The germline V gene has CDR1 MDHEN and CDR2 SYDVKM. This chain's CDR3 is CASRLEVGLGAEAFF. CDR3 nucleotide sequence: TGTGCCAGCAGATTGGAGGTAGGGCTTGGGGCTGAAGCTTTCTTT. The complete variable domain, with remaining parts taken from reference TRBV28 and TRBJ1-1, reads DVKVTQSSRYLVKRTGEKVFLECVQDMDHENMFWYRQDPGLGLRLIYFSYDVKMKEKGDIPEGYSVSREKKERFSLILESASTNQTSMYLCASRLEVGLGAEAFFGQGTRLTVV.

The chain is built from TRBV20-1 and TRBJ2-5; 10 nucleotides match TRBD2. V gave up 5 bases and J gave up 11 bases; unmatched junction bases: 17. In germline, CDR1 is DFQATT, CDR2 SNEGSKA (reference sequence). The CDR3 runs 15 residues. The CDR3: CSAPSGTSVVNEQYF. CDR3 nucleotide sequence: TGCAGTGCTCCCTCCGGGACTAGCGTCGTAAATGAGCAGTACTTC.

This clonotype appeared many times. The chain combines TRBV20-1 with TRBJ2-1; 8 bases are a match to TRBD2. CDR1 and CDR2 (germline): DFQATT, SNEGSKA (reference sequence). V gave up 1 base and J gave up 6 bases; unmatched junction bases: 8. The CDR3 has 15 residues. CDR3 residues: CSARGNGGASNEQFF. The CDR3 DNA follows: TGCAGTGCTAGAGGGAACGGGGGGGCCTCCAATGAGCAGTTCTTC.

The chain has TRBV28 and TRBJ2-3, with 13 nucleotides matching TRBD2. Trimming cost V 5 bases and J 4 bases; bases outside gene matches: 15. In germline, CDR1 is MDHEN, CDR2 SYDVKM. The CDR3 has 19 amino acids. The DNA of the CDR3 is TGTGCCAGCAGTCCTCCTCGAGGACTAGCGGGAGAATTCTCAGATACGCAGTATTTT. This codes for CASSPPRGLAGEFSDTQYF.

This clonotype was seen ten or more times. V gene TRBV7-2 combines with J gene TRBJ2-7, with D uncertain. The V end lost 5 bases, the J end lost 3 bases, and 11 bases lay between the germline ends. The germline gives CDR1 SGHTA, CDR2 FQGNSA. This CDR3 is built from 13 residues. The CDR3 DNA follows: TGTGCCAGCAGCATCGACGGTAGCTACGAGCAGTACTTC. Its translation is CASSIDGSYEQYF.